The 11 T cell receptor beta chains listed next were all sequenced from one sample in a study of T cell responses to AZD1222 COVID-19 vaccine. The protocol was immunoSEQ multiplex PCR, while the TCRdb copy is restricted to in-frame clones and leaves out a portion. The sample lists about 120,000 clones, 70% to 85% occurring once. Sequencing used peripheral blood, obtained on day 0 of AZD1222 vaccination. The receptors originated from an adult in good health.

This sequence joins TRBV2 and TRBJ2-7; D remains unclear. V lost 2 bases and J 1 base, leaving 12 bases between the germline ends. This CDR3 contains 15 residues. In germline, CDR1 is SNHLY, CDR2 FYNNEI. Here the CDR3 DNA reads TGTGCCAGCAGTGAATCAGTGGGCAGGTCCTACGAGCAGTACTTC. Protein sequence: CASSESVGRSYEQYF.

Here the CDR3 reads CASSMSQVRWEQYF. CDR3 in DNA: TGTGCCAGTAGTATGTCCCAGGTCCGTTGGGAGCAGTACTTC. The chain carries TRBV19 and TRBJ2-7; D uncertain. This CDR3 comprises 14 residues. Germline V gene lookup returns CDR1 LNHDA and CDR2 SQIVND (reference sequence). V lost 3 bases and J lost 7, with 16 bases in between.

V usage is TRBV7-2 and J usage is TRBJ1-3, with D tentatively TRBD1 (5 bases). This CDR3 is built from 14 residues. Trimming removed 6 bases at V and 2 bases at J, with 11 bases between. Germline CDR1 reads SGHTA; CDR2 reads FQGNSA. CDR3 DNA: TGTGCCAGCAGTCCAGGGTGGACTGGAAACACCATATATTTT. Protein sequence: CASSPGWTGNTIYF.

The CDR3 nucleotides are TGTGCCAGCAGCGCCCGGCCCAGCAGTGAAAAACTGTTTTTT. Its protein is CASSARPSSEKLFF. The chain uses TRBV9 and TRBJ1-4; no reliable D call. The CDR3 runs 14 residues. Germline CDR1 reads SGDLS; CDR2 reads YYNGEE. Between the trimmed V and J ends, which lost 3 bases and 7 bases, there was a span of 13 bases. Filled out from reference TRBV9 and TRBJ1-4, the complete variable domain reads DSGVTQTPKHLITATGQRVTLRCSPRSGDLSVYWYQQSLDQGLQFLIQYYNGEERAKGNILERFSAQQFPDLHSELNLSSLELGDSALYFCASSARPSSEKLFFGSGTQLSVL.

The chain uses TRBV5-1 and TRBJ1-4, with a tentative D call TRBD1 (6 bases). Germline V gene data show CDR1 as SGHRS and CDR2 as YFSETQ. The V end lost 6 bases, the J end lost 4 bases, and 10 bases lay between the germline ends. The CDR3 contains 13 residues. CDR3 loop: CASTSGVNEKLFF. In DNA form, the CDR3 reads TGCGCCAGCACCTCAGGGGTTAATGAAAAACTGTTTTTT.

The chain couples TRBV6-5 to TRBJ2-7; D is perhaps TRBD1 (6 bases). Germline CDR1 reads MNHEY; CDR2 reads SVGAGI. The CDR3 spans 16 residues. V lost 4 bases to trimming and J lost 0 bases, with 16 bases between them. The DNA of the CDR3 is TGTGCCAGCAGTTCCCTCCGACAGGTGTCCTCCTACGAGCAGTACTTC. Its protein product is CASSSLRQVSSYEQYF.

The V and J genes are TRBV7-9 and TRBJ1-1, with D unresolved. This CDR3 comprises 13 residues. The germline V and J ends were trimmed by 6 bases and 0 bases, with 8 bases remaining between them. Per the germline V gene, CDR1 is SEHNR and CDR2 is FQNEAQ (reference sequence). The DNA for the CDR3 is TGTGCCAGCAGTATAGATATGAACACTGAAGCTTTCTTT. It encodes CASSIDMNTEAFF.

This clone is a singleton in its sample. CDR3 nucleotide sequence: TGTGCCAGCAGTTACCTTTTGGGGAACACTGAAGCTTTCTTT. It codes for CASSYLLGNTEAFF. The chain has TRBV6-6 and TRBJ1-1; no reliable D call. V was cut by 2 bases and J by 1 base, with 8 bases left in between. Germline values: CDR1 MNHNY, CDR2 SVGAGI (reference sequence). This CDR3 comprises 14 residues.

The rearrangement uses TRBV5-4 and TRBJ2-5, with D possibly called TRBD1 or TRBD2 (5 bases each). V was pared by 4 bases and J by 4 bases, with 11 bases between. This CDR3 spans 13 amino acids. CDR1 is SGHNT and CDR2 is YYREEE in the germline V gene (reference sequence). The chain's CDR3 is CASSPNGGETQYF. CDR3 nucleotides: TGTGCCAGCAGCCCAAATGGGGGAGAGACCCAGTACTTC.

The CDR3 loop reads CASSTTDRTANYGYTF. The CDR3 coding sequence is TGTGCCAGTAGTACCACGGACAGGACAGCTAACTATGGCTACACCTTC. The chain is built from TRBV19 and TRBJ1-2; 7 positions match TRBD1. From germline, CDR1 is LNHDA and CDR2 SQIVND (reference sequence). The CDR3 is made up of 16 amino acids. The V and J ends lost 4 bases and 0 bases, in that order; junction bases with no gene match: 8.

DNA for the CDR3: TGTGCCAGCAGCCTGAGGACAGGGCGCACAGATACGCAGTATTTT. This gives the protein CASSLRTGRTDTQYF. The chain combines TRBV14 with TRBJ2-3, with TRBD1 matching over 8 bases. The trim removed 4 bases at V and 1 base at J, leaving 4 bases unmatched. Germline CDR1 reads SGHDN; CDR2 reads FVKESK. The CDR3 is 15 residues long.